Listed here are 15 T cell receptor beta chains from one sample, sequenced in a study of control samples from healthy donors and cancer patients. Sequencing was performed with immunoSEQ multiplex PCR; in TCRdb, only in-frame clones are kept and a portion is missing. This table holds about 120,000 clones, around 91% found once. Sequencing was performed on PBMCs. The source is a woman aged 45-65 years with colorectal cancer.

The genes are TRBV9 and TRBJ1-3; 7 nucleotides agree with TRBD1. This CDR3 spans 17 amino acids. The germline gives CDR1 SGDLS, CDR2 YYNGEE. Trimming removed 0 bases from V and 0 bases from J; junction bases left unmatched: 6. The CDR3 spells CASSVGITGDSGNTIYF. The CDR3 DNA reads as TGTGCCAGCAGCGTAGGTATAACAGGGGACTCTGGAAACACCATATATTTT.

The V gene is TRBV19, the J gene TRBJ2-4; perhaps TRBD2 as D (5 bases). Germline assignment: CDR1 LNHDA and CDR2 SQIVND (reference sequence). V gave up 9 bases and J gave up 6 bases, with 18 bases separating them. The length of the CDR3 is 14 residues. CDR3 sequence: CASRSEGGINIQYF. The DNA of the CDR3 is TGTGCCAGCAGAAGCGAAGGAGGAATAAACATTCAGTACTTC.

The chain carries TRBV10-3 and TRBJ1-5; D is undetermined. Germline CDR1 and CDR2: ENHRY and SYGVKD. Trimming shortened V by 2 bases and J by 1 base, and 6 bases separated the two germline ends. CDR3 size: 14 residues. CDR3 sequence (DNA): TGTGCCATCAGTGAGCAGGACAGCAATCAGCCCCAGCATTTT. Its protein product is CAISEQDSNQPQHF.

This CDR3 reads CASSPQVGVSGANVLTF. The CDR3 coding sequence is TGTGCCAGCAGCCCCCAGGTGGGAGTCTCTGGGGCCAACGTCCTGACTTTC. V is TRBV9 and J is TRBJ2-6; TRBD2 is a possible D gene (5 bases). V was pared by 4 bases and J by 0 bases, with 14 bases between. The CDR3 has 17 residues. Germline V gives CDR1 SGDLS, CDR2 YYNGEE.

This clone came up once. The gene calls are TRBV27 and TRBJ2-7, with 8 positions matching TRBD1. From germline, CDR1 is MNHEY and CDR2 SMNVEV (reference sequence). This CDR3 spans 14 amino acids. J lost 5 bases, V lost 4 bases, and 7 bases had no gene match. CDR3 amino acids: CASSSQTGVHEQYF. The CDR3 DNA follows: TGTGCCAGCAGTTCACAGACAGGGGTCCACGAGCAGTACTTC.

This rearrangement joins TRBV10-3 to TRBJ2-1, with a possible D match to TRBD1 (5 bases). The germline V gene has CDR1 ENHRY and CDR2 SYGVKD. This CDR3 is 16 amino acids long. V lost 6 bases and J 2 bases, leaving 17 bases between the germline ends. The CDR3 protein is CAISDPDSPPYNEQFF. For the CDR3, the DNA is TGTGCCATCAGCGATCCTGACAGTCCCCCCTACAATGAGCAGTTCTTC.

The V and J genes are TRBV13 and TRBJ2-3; the match to TRBD2 covers 13 bases. CDR3 length equals 17 residues. The V and J ends lost 4 bases and 0 bases, in that order; junction bases with no gene match: 4. Germline CDR1 PRHDT, CDR2 FYEKMQ (reference sequence). The CDR3 DNA sequence: TGTGCCAGCAGCTCCAGACTAGCGGGGGGTAGCACAGATACGCAGTATTTT. Its translation: CASSSRLAGGSTDTQYF.

This chain joins TRBV3-1 (or the pseudogene TRBV3-2) and TRBJ2-1, with D possibly matching TRBD2 (6 bases). Germline V gives CDR1 LGHDT, CDR2 YNNKEL (reference sequence). The ends were cut back, 2 bases at V and 5 bases at J, with 13 bases in the middle. The CDR3 consists of 15 residues. CDR3 DNA sequence: TGTGCCAGCAGCCAAAGTGGCGGGATAAACAATGAGCAGTTCTTC. It encodes CASSQSGGINNEQFF.

The V call is TRBV7-2, the J call TRBJ2-1; D is ambiguous. CDR1 SGHTA and CDR2 FQGNSA come from the germline V gene. The CDR3 runs 14 residues. V lost 5 bases to trimming and J lost 1 base, with 9 bases between them. The CDR3 spells CASSLLGSYNEQFF. CDR3 DNA: TGTGCCAGCAGCCTCCTAGGGTCCTACAATGAGCAGTTCTTC. Full variable domain (rest looked up from reference TRBV7-2 and TRBJ2-1): GAGVSQSPSNKVTEKGKDVELRCDPISGHTALYWYRQSLGQGLEFLIYFQGNSAPDKSGLPSDRFSAERTGGSVSTLTIQRTQQEDSAVYLCASSLLGSYNEQFFGPGTRLTVL.

The genes are TRBV19 and TRBJ2-5, with D perhaps matching TRBD1 or TRBD2 (6 bases each). Trimming pared 1 base from V and 5 bases from J, leaving 11 bases between. The CDR3 length is 14 residues. Germline V CDR1 and CDR2: LNHDA, SQIVND (reference sequence). CDR3 nucleotides: TGTGCCAGTAGTATAGTTCCCGGGGGCGAGACCCAGTACTTC. It is translated as CASSIVPGGETQYF.

The rearrangement joins TRBV5-1 to TRBJ2-2, with no clear D. The germline V gene has CDR1 SGHRS and CDR2 YFSETQ. This CDR3 comprises 15 residues. V lost 0 bases to trimming and J lost 0 bases, with 6 bases between them. The DNA of the CDR3 is TGCGCCAGCAGCTTGGACAGTCCGAACACCGGGGAGCTGTTTTTT. Translated, it gives CASSLDSPNTGELFF.

The CDR3 region is CASSFQTSGTYEQYF. The DNA for the CDR3 is TGTGCCAGCAGCTTCCAAACTAGCGGCACCTACGAGCAGTACTTC. This chain connects TRBV7-2 to TRBJ2-7; 8 nucleotides match TRBD2. This CDR3 contains 15 residues. With V trimmed by 3 bases and J by 2 bases, 6 bases remained unmatched. Germline assignment: CDR1 SGHTA and CDR2 FQGNSA.

V is TRBV5-6 and J is TRBJ2-4; tentative D call: TRBD1 (6 bases). V lost 5 bases, J lost 9 bases, and 18 bases lay in between. CDR1 and CDR2 (germline): SGHDT, YYEEEE. The CDR3 consists of 14 residues. In DNA form, the CDR3 reads TGTGCCAGCAGGATGGGGGCAGGGGTTGGCATTCAGTACTTC. Its translation: CASRMGAGVGIQYF.

The V and J genes are TRBV6-9 and TRBJ1-1; a possible D gene is TRBD1 (6 bases). Germline assignment: CDR1 MNHGY and CDR2 SVAAGI. The CDR3 is 13 residues long. The V end was cut by 7 bases, the J end by 3 bases, with 12 bases between. In DNA form, the CDR3 reads TGTGCCAGCACTGAAAAGGGGGACACTGAAGCTTTCTTT. It specifies CASTEKGDTEAFF.

The count of this clone is one. This chain links TRBV19 with TRBJ1-1; D uncertain. Trimming removed 3 bases from V and 0 bases from J, with 11 bases in between. The CDR3 loop spans 15 amino acids. Germline CDR1 and CDR2: LNHDA and SQIVND (reference sequence). The CDR3 sequence: CASSMYFSMNTEAFF. The CDR3 region has the DNA TGTGCCAGTAGTATGTACTTCAGTATGAACACTGAAGCTTTCTTT.